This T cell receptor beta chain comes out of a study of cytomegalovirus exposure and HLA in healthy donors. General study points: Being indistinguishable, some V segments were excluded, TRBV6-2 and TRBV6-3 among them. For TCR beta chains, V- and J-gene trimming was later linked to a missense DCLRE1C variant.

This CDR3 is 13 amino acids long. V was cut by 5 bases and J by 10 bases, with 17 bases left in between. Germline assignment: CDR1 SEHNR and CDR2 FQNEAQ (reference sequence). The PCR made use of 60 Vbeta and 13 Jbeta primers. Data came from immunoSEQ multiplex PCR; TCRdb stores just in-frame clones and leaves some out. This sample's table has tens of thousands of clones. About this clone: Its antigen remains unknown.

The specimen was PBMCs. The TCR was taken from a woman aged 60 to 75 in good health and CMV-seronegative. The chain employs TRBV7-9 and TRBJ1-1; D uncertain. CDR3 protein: CASSETDRRGAFF. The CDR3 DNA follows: TGTGCCAGCAGCGAGACCGACCGCCGCGGAGCTTTCTTT.